This note documents a single T cell receptor (beta chain) sequence. Its target is not known. This record belongs to a study of Ad26.COV2.S vaccination and SARS-CoV-2 variants. As for the study in general: Donor was assigned to the Ad26.COV2.S arm of trial COV1001. Findings and limits, study-wide: Vaccine and placebo groups showed comparable non-spike TCR breadth.

The CDR3 is made up of 15 amino acids. The V gene's germline CDR1 is LGHNA and CDR2 YNFKEQ. V was shortened by 1 base and J by 4 bases, with 13 bases between the two germline ends. Treatment given: roughly 20 received Ad26.COV2.S at low or high dose, single or two shots; roughly five received placebo; per-sample allocation not given. Vaccine and placebo recipients were sampled on day 63 after the first injection. Expression of Wuhan-strain SARS-CoV-2 spike came from the Ad26 vector that formed the vaccine. TCRdb keeps only in-frame clones here, not all; method: immunoSEQ multiplex PCR. The sample has some 640,000 clones; about 90% are singletons.

The specimen was peripheral blood, collected in a trial of Ad26.COV2.S vaccine versus placebo. This sequence originates from a person aged 18 to 65 who received the Ad26.COV2.S COVID-19 vaccine or a placebo. V gene TRBV4-2 combines with J gene TRBJ1-2, with D possibly being TRBD1 (6 bases). CDR3 protein: CASSQGRTASYGYTF. The CDR3 DNA sequence: TGTGCCAGCAGCCAAGGAAGGACAGCCAGCTATGGCTACACCTTC.